This TCR beta chain was observed in a study of blood T cell repertoires in COVID-19. Study background: Sample material is recorded as cDNA or gDNA derived from T cells, B-cell-depleted T cells, or PBMCs.

Trimming removed 4 bases from V and 1 base from J; junction bases left unmatched: 15. The CDR3 has 21 amino acids. The germline CDR1 and CDR2 sequences are ENHRY and SYGVKD. This clone was found a few times. TCRdb keeps only in-frame clones here, not all; method: immunoSEQ multiplex PCR. In the table there are about 240,000 clones, 86% of which are singletons. Sequenced input: peripheral blood. The rearrangement joins TRBV10-3 to TRBJ2-3; 15 bases map to TRBD2. This TCR derives from a man in his fifties or sixties with acute or convalescent COVID-19. Here the CDR3 reads CAISAEPGTSGRQRGTDTQYF. CDR3 coding DNA: TGTGCCATCAGTGCCGAACCCGGGACTAGCGGGAGGCAAAGGGGCACAGATACGCAGTATTTT.